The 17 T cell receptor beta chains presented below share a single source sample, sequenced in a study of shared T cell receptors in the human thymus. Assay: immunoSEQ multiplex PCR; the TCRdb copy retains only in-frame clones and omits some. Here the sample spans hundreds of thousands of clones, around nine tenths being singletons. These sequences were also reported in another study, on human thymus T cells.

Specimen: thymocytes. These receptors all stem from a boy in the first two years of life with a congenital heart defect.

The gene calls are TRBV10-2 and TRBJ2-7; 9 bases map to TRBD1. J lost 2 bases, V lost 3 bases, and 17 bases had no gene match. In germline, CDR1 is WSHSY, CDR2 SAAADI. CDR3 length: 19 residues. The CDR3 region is CASSDSGAQGAPLAYEQYF. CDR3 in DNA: TGCGCCAGCAGTGATTCGGGGGCACAGGGGGCCCCACTGGCCTACGAGCAGTACTTC.

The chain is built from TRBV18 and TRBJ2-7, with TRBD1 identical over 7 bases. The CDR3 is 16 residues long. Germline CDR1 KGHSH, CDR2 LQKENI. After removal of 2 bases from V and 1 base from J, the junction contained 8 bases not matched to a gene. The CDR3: CASSPANRGDSYEQYF. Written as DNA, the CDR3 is TGTGCCAGCTCACCAGCGAACAGGGGCGATTCCTACGAGCAGTACTTC.

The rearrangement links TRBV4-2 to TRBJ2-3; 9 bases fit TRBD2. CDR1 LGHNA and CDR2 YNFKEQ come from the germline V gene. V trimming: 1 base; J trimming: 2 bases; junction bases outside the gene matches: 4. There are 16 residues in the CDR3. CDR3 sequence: CASSQAAGGDTDTQYF. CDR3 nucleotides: TGTGCCAGCAGCCAAGCTGCGGGAGGGGACACAGATACGCAGTATTTT.

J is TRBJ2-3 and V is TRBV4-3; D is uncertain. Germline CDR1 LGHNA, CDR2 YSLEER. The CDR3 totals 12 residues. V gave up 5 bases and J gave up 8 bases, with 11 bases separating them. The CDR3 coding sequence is TGCGCCAGCAGCTCTCAGCGCGGTACGCAGTATTTT. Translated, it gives CASSSQRGTQYF.

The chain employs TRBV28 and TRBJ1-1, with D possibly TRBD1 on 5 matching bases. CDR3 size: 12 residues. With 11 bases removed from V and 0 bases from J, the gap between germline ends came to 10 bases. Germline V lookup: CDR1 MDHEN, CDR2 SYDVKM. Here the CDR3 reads CAGGRMNTEAFF. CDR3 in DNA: TGTGCCGGGGGGAGGATGAACACTGAAGCTTTCTTT. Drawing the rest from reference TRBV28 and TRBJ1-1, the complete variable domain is DVKVTQSSRYLVKRTGEKVFLECVQDMDHENMFWYRQDPGLGLRLIYFSYDVKMKEKGDIPEGYSVSREKKERFSLILESASTNQTSMYLCAGGRMNTEAFFGQGTRLTVV.

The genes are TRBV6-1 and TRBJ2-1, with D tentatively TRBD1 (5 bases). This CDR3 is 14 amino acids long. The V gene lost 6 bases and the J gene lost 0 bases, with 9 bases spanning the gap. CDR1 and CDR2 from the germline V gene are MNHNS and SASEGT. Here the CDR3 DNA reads TGTGCCAGCAGCCAGGGCTCCTCCTACAATGAGCAGTTCTTC. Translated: CASSQGSSYNEQFF.

The CDR3 here is CASSPSAAPSPDTQYF. Here the CDR3 DNA reads TGTGCCAGCAGCCCCTCAGCGGCTCCGTCGCCCGATACGCAGTATTTT. This rearrangement joins TRBV11-2 to TRBJ2-3; a weak D match, TRBD2 (5 bases). Germline loops: CDR1 SGHAT, CDR2 FQNNGV. V lost 5 bases and J 6 bases, leaving 21 bases between the germline ends. This CDR3 spans 16 amino acids.

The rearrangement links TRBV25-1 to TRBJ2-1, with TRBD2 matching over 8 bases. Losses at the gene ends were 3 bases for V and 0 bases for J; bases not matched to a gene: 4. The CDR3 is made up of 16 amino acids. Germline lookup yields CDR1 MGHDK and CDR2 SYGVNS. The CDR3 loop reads CASSDGRAVSYNEQFF. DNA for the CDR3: TGTGCCAGCAGTGACGGGAGGGCCGTCTCCTACAATGAGCAGTTCTTC.

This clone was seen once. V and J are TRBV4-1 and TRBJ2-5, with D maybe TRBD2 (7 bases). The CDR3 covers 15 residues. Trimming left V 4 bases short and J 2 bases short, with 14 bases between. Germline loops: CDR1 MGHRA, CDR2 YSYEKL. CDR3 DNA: TGCGCCAGCAGCCCCGAGGGGGGGAAACAAGAGACCCAGTACTTC. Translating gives CASSPEGGKQETQYF.

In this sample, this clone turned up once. This CDR3 is CASSQGQGPYYYEQYF. CDR3 nucleotides: TGCGCCAGCAGCCAGGGACAGGGGCCGTACTACTACGAGCAGTACTTC. The chain is built from TRBV5-1 and TRBJ2-7; 10 bases agree with TRBD1. Per the germline V gene, CDR1 is SGHRS and CDR2 is YFSETQ. The CDR3 is made up of 16 amino acids. V shed 4 bases, J shed 3 bases, and the junction held 10 bases outside the gene matches.

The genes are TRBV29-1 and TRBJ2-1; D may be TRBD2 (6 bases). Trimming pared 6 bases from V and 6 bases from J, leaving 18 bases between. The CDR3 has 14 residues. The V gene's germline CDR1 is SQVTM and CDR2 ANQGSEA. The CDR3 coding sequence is TGCAGCGTCGTGGGGCAGGAGGGGACCAATGAGCAGTTCTTC. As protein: CSVVGQEGTNEQFF.

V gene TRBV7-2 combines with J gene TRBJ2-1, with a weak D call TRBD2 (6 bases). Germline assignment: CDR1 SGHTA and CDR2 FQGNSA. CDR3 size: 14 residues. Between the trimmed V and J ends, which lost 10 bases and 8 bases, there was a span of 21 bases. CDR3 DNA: TGTGCCACAGCGGGTTGGCGGGCGGGCGATGAGCAGTTCTTC. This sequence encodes CATAGWRAGDEQFF.

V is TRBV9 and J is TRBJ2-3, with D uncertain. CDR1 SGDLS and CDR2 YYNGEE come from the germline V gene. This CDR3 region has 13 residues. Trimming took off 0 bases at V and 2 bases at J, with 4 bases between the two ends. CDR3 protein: CASSVDFTDTQYF. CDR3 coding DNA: TGTGCCAGCAGCGTAGACTTCACAGATACGCAGTATTTT. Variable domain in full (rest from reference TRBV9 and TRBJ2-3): DSGVTQTPKHLITATGQRVTLRCSPRSGDLSVYWYQQSLDQGLQFLIQYYNGEERAKGNILERFSAQQFPDLHSELNLSSLELGDSALYFCASSVDFTDTQYFGPGTRLTVL.

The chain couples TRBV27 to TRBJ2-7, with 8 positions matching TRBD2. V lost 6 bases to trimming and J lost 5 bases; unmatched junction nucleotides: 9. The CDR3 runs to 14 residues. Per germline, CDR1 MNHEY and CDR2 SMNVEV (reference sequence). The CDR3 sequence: CASSPTSGPNEQYF. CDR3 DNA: TGTGCCAGCAGCCCCACTAGCGGCCCCAACGAGCAGTACTTC.

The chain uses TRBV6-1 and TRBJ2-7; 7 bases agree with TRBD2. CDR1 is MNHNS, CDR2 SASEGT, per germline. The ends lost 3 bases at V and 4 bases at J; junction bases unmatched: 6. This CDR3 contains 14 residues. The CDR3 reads CASSEGAGFYEQYF. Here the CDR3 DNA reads TGTGCCAGCAGTGAGGGAGCGGGATTTTACGAGCAGTACTTC.

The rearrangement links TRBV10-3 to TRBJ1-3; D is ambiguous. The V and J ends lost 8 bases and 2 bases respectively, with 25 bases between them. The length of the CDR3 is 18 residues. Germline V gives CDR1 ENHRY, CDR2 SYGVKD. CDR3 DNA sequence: TGTGCCATCCTCTCGACGGACTTAGCGGGTATCCCTGGAAACACCATATATTTT. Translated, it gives CAILSTDLAGIPGNTIYF.

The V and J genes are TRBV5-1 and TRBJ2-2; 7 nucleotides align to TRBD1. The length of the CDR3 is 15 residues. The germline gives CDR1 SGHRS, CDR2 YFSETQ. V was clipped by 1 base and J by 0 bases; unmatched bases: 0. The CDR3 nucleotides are TGCGCCAGCAGCTTGACAGGGGCGAACACCGGGGAGCTGTTTTTT. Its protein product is CASSLTGANTGELFF.